The present T cell receptor (beta chain) was sequenced within a study of T cells in Graves' hyperthyroidism and ophthalmopathy. The study's findings and limits: Ophthalmopathy was distinguished from stable hyperthyroidism by 13 V-J signatures.

Details on this clonotype: The target antigen is unknown.

Amplification targeted TCR beta CDR3 regions from RNA transcripts. With the HTBI primer set, the TCR CDR3 went through a first round of RT-PCR. TCRdb redid the calling of the multiplex PCR reads with MiXCR, one entry per CDR3 protein. Altogether about 690,000 distinct CDR3 sequences are present, around a sixth being singletons, with the ten largest covering around 16%. Per germline, CDR1 SQVTM and CDR2 ANQGSEA. V shed 4 bases and J shed 0 bases, with 8 bases lying between them. The CDR3 is 13 amino acids. The TCR sequence derives from a man in his fifties with Graves' hyperthyroidism. The V gene is TRBV29-1, the J gene TRBJ2-3; a weak D match, TRBD2 (5 bases). Material for sequencing was blood. The CDR3 DNA reads as TGCAGCGTTGTGACGGGAAGCACAGATACGCAGTATTTT. As protein: CSVVTGSTDTQYF.